One and the same sample provided the 28 T cell receptor beta chains below, sequenced in a study of CD8+ T cells in alopecia areata. As the sequencing template, cDNA was produced by extracting RNA and reverse transcribing it. Clones were sequenced by immunoSEQ multiplex PCR, and TCRdb holds only the in-frame ones, with some missing. The repertoire holds 130,000 or so clones, with 49% as singletons. The starting material was CD8+ T cells sorted from blood, obtained at week 0. These receptors all stem from a human donor with alopecia areata.

The genes are TRBV4-3 and TRBJ2-3, with 8 nucleotides matching TRBD1. CDR1 and CDR2 (germline): LGHNA, YSLEER. After removal of 2 bases from V and 1 base from J, the junction contained 5 bases not matched to a gene. There are 16 residues in the CDR3. The CDR3 reads CASSQLETGGTDTQYF. CDR3 sequence (DNA): TGCGCCAGCAGCCAACTCGAGACAGGGGGCACAGATACGCAGTATTTT.

The sample holds a few counts of this clone. This chain uses TRBV19 with TRBJ1-1; maybe TRBD1 (5 bases). Trimming pared 3 bases from V and 2 bases from J, leaving 10 bases between. The CDR3 has 14 amino acids. Looked up from germline, CDR1 is LNHDA and CDR2 is SQIVND (reference sequence). The CDR3 coding sequence is TGTGCCAGTAGTATGACAGCGGGAAACACTGAAGCTTTCTTT. The encoded protein is CASSMTAGNTEAFF. Full variable domain (remainder filled in from reference TRBV19 and TRBJ1-1): DGGITQSPKYLFRKEGQNVTLSCEQNLNHDAMYWYRQDPGQGLRLIYYSQIVNDFQKGDIAEGYSVSREKKESFPLTVTSAQKNPTAFYLCASSMTAGNTEAFFGQGTRLTVV.

The rearrangement links TRBV7-9 to TRBJ1-3; D is ambiguous. The CDR3 is 11 residues long. The germline V and J ends were trimmed by 11 bases and 8 bases, with 13 bases remaining between them. CDR1 is SEHNR, CDR2 FQNEAQ, per germline (reference sequence). As DNA, the CDR3 is TGTGCCCCCAATAGAGGCGACACCATATATTTT. This gives the protein CAPNRGDTIYF.

The V and J genes are TRBV30 and TRBJ2-5, with 7 bases fitting TRBD2. CDR1 and CDR2 (germline): GTSNPN, SVGIG (reference sequence). The trim removed 4 bases at V and 2 bases at J, leaving 1 base unmatched. The CDR3 is 12 residues long. The CDR3, as DNA: TGTGCCTGGACAGCGGGGCAAGAGACCCAGTACTTC. Translated: CAWTAGQETQYF.

The V gene is TRBV9, the J gene TRBJ1-5; D might be TRBD1 (6 bases). Germline values: CDR1 SGDLS, CDR2 YYNGEE. CDR3 size: 15 residues. The V end was cut by 3 bases, the J end by 5 bases, with 15 bases between. The CDR3 loop is CASSEEGGAHQPQHF. Written as DNA, the CDR3 is TGTGCCAGCAGCGAAGAGGGGGGAGCCCATCAGCCCCAGCATTTT.

The chain links TRBV7-9 to TRBJ2-2; D unclear. There are 14 residues in the CDR3. V lost 5 bases and J 3 bases, leaving 10 bases between the germline ends. CDR1 SEHNR and CDR2 FQNEAQ come from the germline V gene (reference sequence). CDR3 in amino acids: CASSQEMDTGELFF. The CDR3 DNA is TGTGCCAGCAGCCAAGAAATGGACACCGGGGAGCTGTTTTTT. Drawing the rest from reference TRBV7-9 and TRBJ2-2, the complete variable domain is DTGVSQNPRHKITKRGQNVTFRCDPISEHNRLYWYRQTLGQGPEFLTYFQNEAQLEKSRLLSDRFSAERPKGSFSTLEIQRTEQGDSAMYLCASSQEMDTGELFFGEGSRLTVL.

This clone was counted once. The V gene is TRBV30, the J gene TRBJ2-7; D remains ambiguous. Germline loops: CDR1 GTSNPN, CDR2 SVGIG (reference sequence). This CDR3 is 13 amino acids long. Trimming shortened V by 5 bases and J by 2 bases, and 13 bases separated the two germline ends. The CDR3 nucleotides are TGTGCCTGGCATAACCATAGCACCTACGAGCAGTACTTC. This encodes CAWHNHSTYEQYF.

V is TRBV30 and J is TRBJ1-1, with D unclear. The CDR3 consists of 14 residues. V lost 3 bases and J 1 base, leaving 12 bases between the germline ends. Germline values: CDR1 GTSNPN, CDR2 SVGIG (reference sequence). In nucleotides, the CDR3 is TGTGCCTGGAGCCGTAAATTAGAGAACACTGAAGCTTTCTTT. Translation gives CAWSRKLENTEAFF.

The chain couples TRBV10-3 to TRBJ2-5, with D perhaps matching TRBD1 (6 bases). Germline assignment: CDR1 ENHRY and CDR2 SYGVKD. The CDR3 runs to 15 residues. V was shortened by 0 bases and J by 1 base, with 9 bases between the two germline ends. CDR3 region: CAISESRGGQETQYF. In DNA, the CDR3 is TGTGCCATCAGTGAGTCCCGAGGGGGCCAAGAGACCCAGTACTTC.

V and J are TRBV29-1 and TRBJ2-3; D unclear. Trimming removed 6 bases from V and 0 bases from J, with 10 bases in between. Germline V gene lookup returns CDR1 SQVTM and CDR2 ANQGSEA. The CDR3 totals 13 residues. Here the CDR3 DNA reads TGCAGCGTCTCCCCGGTCAGCACAGATACGCAGTATTTT. This translates into CSVSPVSTDTQYF.

This clone was counted only a few times. V is TRBV7-6 and J is TRBJ2-1, with D maybe TRBD2 (6 bases). Germline loops: CDR1 SGHVS, CDR2 FNYEAQ. CDR3 length: 14 amino acids. V gave up 0 bases and J gave up 8 bases, with 11 bases separating them. This chain's CDR3 is CASSLAVRGDEQFF. The CDR3 DNA sequence: TGTGCCAGCAGCTTAGCGGTGCGGGGCGATGAGCAGTTCTTC.

This clone has only one observation. This chain links TRBV6-5 with TRBJ1-5; possibly TRBD1 for D (6 bases). This CDR3 is 13 amino acids long. CDR1 and CDR2 (germline): MNHEY, SVGAGI. V was trimmed by 2 bases and J by 11 bases, leaving 13 bases between them. CDR3 bases: TGTGCCAGCAGTTACACACAGGGTTTAGCCCAGCATTTT. This sequence encodes CASSYTQGLAQHF.

This chain connects TRBV29-1 to TRBJ2-7; perhaps TRBD2 as D (5 bases). The V end lost 0 bases, the J end lost 6 bases, and 12 bases lay between the germline ends. The CDR3 loop spans 13 amino acids. The germline V gene encodes CDR1 SQVTM and CDR2 ANQGSEA. Written as DNA, the CDR3 is TGCAGCGTTGAAGAAGCCGGGGTAGGCGAGCAGTACTTC. Its protein product is CSVEEAGVGEQYF.

The V call is TRBV9, the J call TRBJ2-7; D perhaps matches TRBD2 (5 bases). Germline lookup yields CDR1 SGDLS and CDR2 YYNGEE. V gave up 4 bases and J gave up 2 bases, with 10 bases separating them. This CDR3 comprises 13 residues. CDR3 DNA: TGTGCCAGCAGCTCCGGGATTACCTACGAGCAGTACTTC. Amino acid sequence: CASSSGITYEQYF.

The rearrangement links TRBV30 to TRBJ1-1, with unresolved D. The CDR3 runs to 13 residues. V dropped 0 bases and J dropped 4 bases, with 9 bases sitting between them. Germline V gene lookup returns CDR1 GTSNPN and CDR2 SVGIG (reference sequence). The CDR3 DNA reads TGTGCCTGGAGTGTGAGGCCAGGCACTGAAGCTTTCTTT. It specifies CAWSVRPGTEAFF.

This clone has just one count. The V call is TRBV5-6, the J call TRBJ2-7; 7 bases line up with TRBD1. The germline V gene has CDR1 SGHDT and CDR2 YYEEEE. This CDR3 spans 17 amino acids. The V and J ends lost 0 bases and 0 bases, in that order; junction bases with no gene match: 9. In nucleotides, the CDR3 is TGTGCCAGCAGCTTGGGAATCACGACAGGGAGCTCCTACGAGCAGTACTTC. It codes for CASSLGITTGSSYEQYF. Full variable domain (missing parts from reference TRBV5-6 and TRBJ2-7): DAGVTQSPTHLIKTRGQQVTLRCSPKSGHDTVSWYQQALGQGPQFIFQYYEEEERQRGNFPDRFSGHQFPNYSSELNVNALLLGDSALYLCASSLGITTGSSYEQYFGPGTRLTVT.

The chain couples TRBV29-1 to TRBJ2-7, with D perhaps matching TRBD1 (5 bases). Trimming left V 5 bases short and J 5 bases short, with 7 bases between. CDR1 and CDR2 (germline): SQVTM, ANQGSEA. The length of the CDR3 is 10 residues. The CDR3 nucleotides are TGCAGCGTTTGGGGCGACGAGCAGTACTTC. It is translated as CSVWGDEQYF.

The chain joins TRBV7-6 to TRBJ2-5, with TRBD1 matching 9 bases. The J segment lost 5 bases and the V segment lost 5 bases, leaving 9 bases of the junction unmatched. Germline V gives CDR1 SGHVS, CDR2 FNYEAQ. The CDR3 runs 15 residues. CDR3 coding DNA: TGTGCCAGCAGCGCGGGACAGGGTGAGGGTGAGACCCAGTACTTC. Amino acid sequence: CASSAGQGEGETQYF. The entire variable domain, with the rest obtained from reference TRBV7-6 and TRBJ2-5, is as follows: GAGVSQSPRYKVTKRGQDVALRCDPISGHVSLYWYRQALGQGPEFLTYFNYEAQQDKSGLPNDRFSAERPEGSISTLTIQRTEQRDSAMYRCASSAGQGEGETQYFGPGTRLLVL.

The chain carries TRBV27 and TRBJ2-1; possible D gene TRBD1, 8 bases. Trimming removed 5 bases from V and 6 bases from J, with 11 bases in between. This CDR3 is 13 amino acids long. Per the germline V gene, CDR1 is MNHEY and CDR2 is SMNVEV (reference sequence). The chain's CDR3 is CASSNRGGNEQFF. In DNA, the CDR3 is TGTGCCAGCAGTAACAGGGGGGGCAATGAGCAGTTCTTC.

There are a few counts of this clone. The rearrangement uses TRBV30 and TRBJ2-1, with unresolved D. CDR1 and CDR2 (germline): GTSNPN, SVGIG (reference sequence). CDR3 length: 15 residues. Deletions cut 3 bases from V and 0 bases from J, with 12 bases between. The CDR3 DNA follows: TGTGCCTGGAGCGTCACCGGGCTCTCCTACAATGAGCAGTTCTTC. Translated: CAWSVTGLSYNEQFF.

This clone came up a few times. The CDR3 region is CASSQEPGLSTDTQYF. In DNA form, the CDR3 reads TGCGCCAGCAGCCAAGAACCGGGGCTTAGCACAGATACGCAGTATTTT. The chain links TRBV4-1 to TRBJ2-3; the D gene could be TRBD1 or TRBD2 (5 bases each). Germline CDR1 and CDR2: MGHRA and YSYEKL. This CDR3 has 16 residues. The germline V and J ends were trimmed by 0 bases and 0 bases, with 10 bases remaining between them.

This clone was counted a few times. This chain links TRBV18 with TRBJ2-7; TRBD1 agrees at 9 bases. V lost 1 base, J lost 2 bases, and 6 bases stayed unmatched. Germline CDR1 is KGHSH and CDR2 is LQKENI. This CDR3 is built from 16 residues. The CDR3 region is CASSPLYRGLTYEQYF. In DNA form, the CDR3 reads TGTGCCAGCTCACCACTTTACAGGGGGCTAACCTACGAGCAGTACTTC.

Worth noting for this clone: The same CDR3 can be traced to other DNA sequences in this sample. The V call is TRBV13, the J call TRBJ1-1; D is unresolved. CDR3 size: 12 residues. CDR1 PRHDT and CDR2 FYEKMQ come from the germline V gene (reference sequence). The ends were cut back, 5 bases at V and 1 base at J, with 5 bases in the middle. The CDR3 sequence is CASSLWNTEAFF. In nucleotides, the CDR3 is TGTGCCAGCAGCCTCTGGAACACTGAAGCTTTCTTT.

J is TRBJ2-3 and V is TRBV6-1, with TRBD2 matching 9 bases. Germline V lookup: CDR1 MNHNS, CDR2 SASEGT. CDR3 length: 14 amino acids. After removal of 11 bases from V and 5 bases from J, the junction contained 11 bases not matched to a gene. In DNA form, the CDR3 reads TGTGCCGGGGGGGCTAGCGGGGAATTAGATACGCAGTATTTT. Translation: CAGGASGELDTQYF.

The chain links TRBV27 to TRBJ1-5; D is unclear. This CDR3 spans 14 amino acids. Germline V lookup: CDR1 MNHEY, CDR2 SMNVEV (reference sequence). V lost 6 bases and J lost 3, with 12 bases in between. The CDR3 bases are TGTGCCAGCAGCCTCGGAGCCGACAATCAGCCCCAGCATTTT. It codes for CASSLGADNQPQHF.

This clone was picked up a small number of times. CDR3 coding DNA: TGTGCCAGTAGTATCAAGGGACGGCAGTATAATTCACCCCTCCACTTT. Its translation: CASSIKGRQYNSPLHF. The chain has TRBV19 and TRBJ1-6; D perhaps matches TRBD1 (5 bases). The CDR3 covers 16 residues. V lost 3 bases, J lost 4 bases, and 13 bases lay in between. The germline V gene encodes CDR1 LNHDA and CDR2 SQIVND (reference sequence).

The chain joins TRBV10-2 to TRBJ2-7; D might be TRBD2 (5 bases). V gave up 8 bases and J gave up 3 bases, with 5 bases separating them. The length of the CDR3 is 10 residues. Germline V gives CDR1 WSHSY, CDR2 SAAADI. This CDR3 is CASGLYEQYF. CDR3 nucleotide sequence: TGCGCCAGCGGACTCTACGAGCAGTACTTC.

This clone occurred a few times. The chain links TRBV29-1 to TRBJ2-7; the D gene is possibly TRBD2 (6 bases). CDR3 length: 12 amino acids. The ends were cut back, 6 bases at V and 0 bases at J, with 9 bases in the middle. Germline V gene lookup returns CDR1 SQVTM and CDR2 ANQGSEA. CDR3 DNA sequence: TGCAGCGTGCTAGCGAGCTCCTACGAGCAGTACTTC. Residues: CSVLASSYEQYF.